This TCR beta chain was sequenced during a study of blood T cell repertoires in COVID-19. Study context: COVID-19 samples collected from the United States, Italy and Spain covered acute and convalescent phases. T cells, B-cell-depleted T cells, or PBMCs provided the cDNA or gDNA that served as material.

Authors' analysis steps: Quantification of nucleated cells was approximated via reference gene primer amplification. Clones were read by immunoSEQ multiplex PCR, and TCRdb kept only the in-frame ones, dropping some. Clonal size and the V and J genes are those of that table, whereas D and trimming came from the DNA. The table records under 70,000 clones, over 80% of them present only once. Germline V gene lookup returns CDR1 SGHRS and CDR2 YFSETQ. Trimming stripped 4 bases from V and 4 bases from J, with 19 bases between. The CDR3 spans 16 residues. The TCR originated in a woman aged 55 to 70 with active or convalescent COVID-19. Material for sequencing was peripheral blood. V gene TRBV5-1 combines with J gene TRBJ2-3; D is perhaps TRBD2 (5 bases). CDR3 in amino acids: CASSRSGGSPADTQYF. The CDR3 bases are TGCGCCAGCAGCCGTTCTGGAGGAAGCCCCGCAGATACGCAGTATTTT.